A selection of T cell receptor beta chains follows, all from one sample in a study of T cell responses to AZD1222 COVID-19 vaccine. Assay: immunoSEQ multiplex PCR; the TCRdb copy retains only in-frame clones and omits some. The repertoire holds about 98,000 clones, with around 82% as singletons. The source was peripheral blood, collected on day 0 of AZD1222 vaccination. These receptors were taken from an adult in good health. CDR3s include the opening cysteine and the closing phenylalanine or tryptophan. D genes are given only for firm matches. Size values are once, few and many counts, or a class for expanded clones, and some rows have none.

clone_size d_call j_call v_call cdr3_aa cdr3_nt
NA NA TRBJ1-5 TRBV10-3 CAISVNGPNQPQHF TGTGCCATCAGTGTAAACGGCCCAAATCAGCCCCAGCATTTT
NA NA TRBJ2-4 TRBV11-3 CASSLEDGRNIQYF TGTGCCAGCAGCTTAGAGGATGGGAGAAACATTCAGTACTTC
NA NA TRBJ2-1 TRBV6-6 CAIQYGGMFNEQFF TGTGCCATTCAATATGGGGGGATGTTCAATGAGCAGTTCTTC
NA NA TRBJ1-4 TRBV29-1 CSGGLDNEKLFF TGCAGCGGGGGACTGGATAATGAAAAACTGTTTTTT
NA NA TRBJ1-5 TRBV5-5 CASSSVQGPVPQHF TGTGCCAGCAGCTCAGTCCAGGGACCCGTACCCCAGCATTTT
once NA TRBJ1-3 TRBV6-2/TRBV6-3 CASSYRDVRSGNTIYF TGTGCCAGCAGTTACAGGGACGTCCGCTCTGGAAACACCATATATTTT
few NA TRBJ1-2 TRBV27 CASSPLGYGYTF TGTGCCAGCAGTCCACTAGGTTATGGCTACACCTTC
NA NA TRBJ2-1 TRBV23-1 CASNIDRAGHNEQFF TGCGCCAGCAATATCGACAGGGCGGGACACAATGAGCAGTTCTTC
NA TRBD2 TRBJ2-1 TRBV5-1 CASSTGLAGVEQFF TGCGCCAGCAGCACGGGACTAGCGGGAGTTGAGCAGTTCTTC
NA NA TRBJ2-7 TRBV5-1 CASSPQGSREQYF TGCGCCAGCAGCCCACAGGGTTCTCGCGAGCAGTACTTC
once NA TRBJ1-5 TRBV28 CASSFRGIQPQHF TGTGCCAGCAGTTTCCGAGGGATTCAGCCCCAGCATTTT
NA TRBD2 TRBJ2-5 TRBV7-2 CASSLGAGGGAGRTQYF TGTGCCAGCAGCTTAGGGGCTGGCGGGGGGGCTGGGAGAACCCAGTACTTC
once NA TRBJ1-1 TRBV28 CALEPTTEAFF TGTGCCCTGGAGCCTACCACTGAAGCTTTCTTT
NA NA TRBJ2-2 TRBV10-3 CAISAGGSDTGELFF TGTGCCATCAGTGCAGGGGGGTCGGACACCGGGGAGCTGTTTTTT
NA NA TRBJ1-4 TRBV27 CASSLGGRYEKLFF TGTGCCAGCAGTTTAGGGGGGCGATATGAAAAACTGTTTTTT
NA NA TRBJ2-1 TRBV28 CASSTPGLIYNEQFF TGTGCCAGCAGTACTCCTGGCCTTATCTACAATGAGCAGTTCTTC
NA NA TRBJ2-7 TRBV7-2 CASSRGNAYEQYF TGTGCCAGCAGCCGCGGGAACGCCTACGAGCAGTACTTC
NA TRBD2 TRBJ2-1 TRBV2 CAASGTSADNEQFF TGTGCCGCATCCGGGACTAGCGCCGACAATGAGCAGTTCTTC
NA NA TRBJ1-1 TRBV7-2 CASSSRALNTEAFF TGTGCCAGCAGCTCCCGAGCGCTGAACACTGAAGCTTTCTTT
NA TRBD1 TRBJ2-2 TRBV3-1/TRBV3-2 CASSQRTGSTGELFF TGTGCCAGCAGCCAAAGGACAGGGTCGACCGGGGAGCTGTTTTTT
NA TRBD1 TRBJ1-1 TRBV4-3 CASSRRTGGGNTEAFF TGCGCCAGCAGTCGCAGGACAGGAGGGGGGAACACTGAAGCTTTCTTT